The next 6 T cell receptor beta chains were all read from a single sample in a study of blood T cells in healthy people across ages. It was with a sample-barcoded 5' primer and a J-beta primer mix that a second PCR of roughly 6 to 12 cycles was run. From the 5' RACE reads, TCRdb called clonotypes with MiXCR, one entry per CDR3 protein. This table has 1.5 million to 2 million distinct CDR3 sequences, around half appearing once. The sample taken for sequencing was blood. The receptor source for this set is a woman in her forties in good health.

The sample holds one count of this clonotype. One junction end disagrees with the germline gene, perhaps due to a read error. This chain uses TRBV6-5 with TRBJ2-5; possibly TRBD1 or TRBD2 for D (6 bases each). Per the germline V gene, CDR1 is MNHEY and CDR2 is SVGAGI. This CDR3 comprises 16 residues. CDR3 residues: CVSSSISAGTQETQYF. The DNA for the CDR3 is TGTGTCAGCAGTTCTATTTCGGCGGGGACACAAGAGACCCAGTACTTC.

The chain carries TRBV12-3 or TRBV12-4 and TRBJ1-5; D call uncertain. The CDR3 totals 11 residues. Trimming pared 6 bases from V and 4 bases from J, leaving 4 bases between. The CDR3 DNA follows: TGTGCCAGCAGCCGGAATCAGCCCCAGCATTTT. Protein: CASSRNQPQHF.

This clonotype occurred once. DNA of the CDR3: TGTGCCAGCACCAACCCCGGGACTAGCGGGGGAGTGCAGTTCTTC. Translating it yields CASTNPGTSGGVQFF. The chain carries TRBV7-2 and TRBJ2-1, with 14 bases lining up with TRBD2. This CDR3 is built from 15 residues. CDR1 and CDR2 (germline): SGHTA, FQGNSA. The V gene end was trimmed by 7 bases and the J gene end by 12 bases; junction bases not matched to a gene: 11.

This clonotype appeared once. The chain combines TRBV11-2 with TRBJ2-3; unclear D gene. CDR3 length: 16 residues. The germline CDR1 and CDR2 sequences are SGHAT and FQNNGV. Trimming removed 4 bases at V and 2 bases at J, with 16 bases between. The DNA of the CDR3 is TGTGCCAGCAGCTCCTTACGGGTGACTTTCACAGATACGCAGTATTTT. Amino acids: CASSSLRVTFTDTQYF.

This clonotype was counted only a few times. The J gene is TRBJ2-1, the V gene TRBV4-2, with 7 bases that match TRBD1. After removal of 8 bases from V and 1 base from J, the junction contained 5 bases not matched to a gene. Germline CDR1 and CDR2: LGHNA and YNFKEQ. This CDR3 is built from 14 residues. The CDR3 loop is CASRQGWSYNEQFF. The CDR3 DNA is TGTGCCAGCCGACAGGGTTGGTCCTACAATGAGCAGTTCTTC.

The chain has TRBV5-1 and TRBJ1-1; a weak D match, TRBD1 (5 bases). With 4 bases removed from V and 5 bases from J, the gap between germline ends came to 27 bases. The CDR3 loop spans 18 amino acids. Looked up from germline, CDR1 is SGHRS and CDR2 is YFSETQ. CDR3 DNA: TGCGCCAGCAGCGTAGGAATATCACTCCAGCAGGGTCCAACTGAAGCTTTCTTT. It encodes CASSVGISLQQGPTEAFF.